This T cell receptor beta chain stems from a study of T cells in Graves' hyperthyroidism and ophthalmopathy (dated by TCRdb to the late 2010s). Study-level background: Peripheral blood was collected at initial diagnosis, before any treatment. To identify distinguishing TCR V-J signatures, a discovery cohort of about 100 patients was used, comprising 43 with Graves' ophthalmopathy and about 59 with stable Graves' hyperthyroidism. Whether ophthalmopathy could be predicted prospectively was tested in an independent validation cohort made up of about 18 hyperthyroidism patients plus 17 patients who later progressed to ophthalmopathy. The roughly 91 discovery patients were randomly split 7:3 into training and test sets. The study also compared thyroid tissue and blood T-cell repertoires from five or six Graves' hyperthyroidism patients. After blood sampling, hyperthyroidism patients were treated with methimazole at a starting dose of 30 mg daily, and ophthalmopathy patients were treated with high-dose intravenous methylprednisolone. According to the paper, TCR Vbeta CDR3 sequencing was carried out on approximately 140 peripheral blood samples, which came from approximately 41 ophthalmopathy, 80 or so hyperthyroidism and approximately 17 progressor patients. Results and caveats for the whole study, not just this receptor: In validation, the model predicted progression to ophthalmopathy a median of approximately 6.6 months before onset, with approximately 68% sensitivity and about 72% specificity. In cross-validation, a model built on a 13 V-J signature told ophthalmopathy apart from stable hyperthyroidism with over 85% sensitivity and about 81% specificity, and in testing the same model reached 80%/75%. Sample size was not statistically predetermined, and investigators were not blinded to group allocation. Most expanded thyroid clonotypes (frequency above 0.001) were also detected in blood, suggesting blood repertoires may reflect thyroid immune responses.

Moderately to severely active disease, a Clinical Activity Score of at least 3, a NOSPECS grade of at least 4, and a duration under 3 months were present in ophthalmopathy patients. Patients with uncontrolled infections, other autoimmune diseases, pregnancy or lactation were excluded. Diagnoses relied on clinical symptoms, serum thyroxine and TRAb, thyroid ultrasound and orbital computed tomography. PBMCs were separated from roughly 10 ml of fresh peripheral blood using Ficoll-Paque density gradient centrifugation. Trizol reagent was used to extract total RNA, and RNA quality was then checked on an Agilent 2100 Bioanalyzer. The TCR beta CDR3 regions were amplified from RNA transcripts. The first round of RT-PCR for the TCR CDR3 was performed with the HTBI primer set and the Qiagen OneStep RT-PCR kit. A second multiplex PCR round built the libraries, followed by size selection and purification. Sequencing of the libraries was done on an Illumina HiSeq2000 using paired-end 100 bp reads. Per the original workflow: SOAPnuke was used to process the raw data, throwing out any read that contained adapters or uncalled bases, had a mean Phred below 15, or lacked an exact constant-primer or identifier match. COPE v1.2.5 was used to merge the high-quality paired reads, and each unique nucleotide sequence was defined as a clonotype. MiTCR v1.1 was used to align the clonotypes against IMGT TRBV, TRBD and TRBJ reference segments. The analysis was restricted to V-J combinations with a frequency above 0.0001, which together covered around 99% of the repertoires. The TCS score was defined as the ratio of F50 (clonal expansion) to E x V (chaos), calculated using BLOSUM62-based TCRdist between CDR3 peptides within each V-J. Welch's t-statistics and random forest reduced roughly 540 V-J features to roughly 13, which were used in a naive Bayes classifier (R e1071). TCRdb cleaned the public reads at Q25 with fastp, built clones with MiXCR and kept in-frame beta chains. Each CDR3 protein gets just one entry, which takes the most common genes and DNA from the rows behind it. The V and J calls come from TCRdb's annotation, not from the publication. Counted in this sample were roughly 350,000 distinct CDR3 sequences; roughly 13% of them appeared once. 34% of the sample rests with the top ten.

On this clonotype: Its antigen remains undetermined. Base qualities are not at hand, and no much larger clone is one base apart.

CDR1 is given as MNHNS and CDR2 as SASEGT, both from the germline V gene. The CDR3 runs 14 amino acids, cysteine and phenylalanine included. Only the CDR3 DNA is retained, 42 bases long and in frame from the first base. The V end loses 6 bases and the J end loses 5 bases, and a stretch of 16 bases separates them. The rearranged segments are TRBV6-1 and TRBJ1-1; TRBD1 might be the D gene, on 6 matching bases. Input material: blood. The receptor was derived from a woman in her thirties or forties with Graves' ophthalmopathy. The CDR3 has the sequence CASRSNRERTEAFF. The nucleotides read TGTGCCAGCAGGTCCAACAGGGAGAGGACTGAAGCTTTCTTT.